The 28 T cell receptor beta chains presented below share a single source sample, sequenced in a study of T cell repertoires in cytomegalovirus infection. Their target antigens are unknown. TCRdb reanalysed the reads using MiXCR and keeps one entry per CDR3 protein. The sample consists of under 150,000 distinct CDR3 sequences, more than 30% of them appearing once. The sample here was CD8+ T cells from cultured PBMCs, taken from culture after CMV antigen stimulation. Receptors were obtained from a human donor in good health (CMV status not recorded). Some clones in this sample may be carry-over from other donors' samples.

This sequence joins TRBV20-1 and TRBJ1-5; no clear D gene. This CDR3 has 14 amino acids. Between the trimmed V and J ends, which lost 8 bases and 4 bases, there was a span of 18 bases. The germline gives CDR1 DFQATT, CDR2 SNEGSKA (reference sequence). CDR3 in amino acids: CSPWAARWNQPQHF. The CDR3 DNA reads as TGCAGTCCCTGGGCGGCCAGGTGGAATCAGCCCCAGCATTTT.

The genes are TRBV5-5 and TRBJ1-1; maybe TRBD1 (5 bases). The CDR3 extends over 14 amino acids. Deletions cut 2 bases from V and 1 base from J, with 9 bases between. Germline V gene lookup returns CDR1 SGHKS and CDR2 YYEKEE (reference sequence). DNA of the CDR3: TGTGCCAGCAGCTTCGGGACCGCGAACACTGAAGCTTTCTTT. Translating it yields CASSFGTANTEAFF.

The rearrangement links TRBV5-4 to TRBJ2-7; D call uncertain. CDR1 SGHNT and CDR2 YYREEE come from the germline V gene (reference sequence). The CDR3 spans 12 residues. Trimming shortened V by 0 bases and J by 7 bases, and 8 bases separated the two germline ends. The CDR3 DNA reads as TGTGCCAGCAGCTTGGAAAATAGGGAGCAGTACTTC. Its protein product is CASSLENREQYF.

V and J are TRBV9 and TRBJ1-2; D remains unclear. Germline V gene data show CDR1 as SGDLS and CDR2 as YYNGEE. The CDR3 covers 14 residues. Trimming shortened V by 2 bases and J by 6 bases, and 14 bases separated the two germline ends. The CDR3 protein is CASSVEGLLNGYTF. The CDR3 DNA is TGTGCCAGCAGCGTGGAGGGTTTATTAAATGGCTACACCTTC. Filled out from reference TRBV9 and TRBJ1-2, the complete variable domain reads DSGVTQTPKHLITATGQRVTLRCSPRSGDLSVYWYQQSLDQGLQFLIQYYNGEERAKGNILERFSAQQFPDLHSELNLSSLELGDSALYFCASSVEGLLNGYTFGSGTRLTVV.

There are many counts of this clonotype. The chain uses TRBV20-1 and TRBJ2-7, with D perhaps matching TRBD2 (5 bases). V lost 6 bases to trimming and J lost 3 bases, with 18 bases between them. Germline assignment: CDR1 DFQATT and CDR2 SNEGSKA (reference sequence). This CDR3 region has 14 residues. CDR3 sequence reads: CSAPAPLEGYEQYF. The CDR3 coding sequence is TGCAGTGCCCCAGCACCACTAGAGGGCTACGAGCAGTACTTC.

CDR3 bases: TGTGCCAGCAAGGGGTATGCTGGGGCCAACGTCCTGACTTTC. This encodes CASKGYAGANVLTF. V is TRBV28 and J is TRBJ2-6, with D maybe TRBD1 (5 bases). Trimming took 7 bases from V and 2 from J, leaving 9 bases between them. CDR1 and CDR2 from the germline V gene are MDHEN and SYDVKM. The CDR3 is 14 residues long.

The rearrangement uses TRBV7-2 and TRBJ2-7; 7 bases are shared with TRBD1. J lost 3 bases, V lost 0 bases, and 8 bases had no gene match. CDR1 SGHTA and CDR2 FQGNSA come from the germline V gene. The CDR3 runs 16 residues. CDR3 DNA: TGTGCCAGCAGCTTAGCCGGACAGGCTAGGGTCTACGAGCAGTACTTC. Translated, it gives CASSLAGQARVYEQYF.

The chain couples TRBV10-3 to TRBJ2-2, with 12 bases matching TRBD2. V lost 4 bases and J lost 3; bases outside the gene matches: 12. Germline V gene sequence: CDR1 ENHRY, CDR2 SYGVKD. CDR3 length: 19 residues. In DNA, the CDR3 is TGTGCCATCAGTGGTTCTAGCGGGGGGGCCTCTCCCTACACCGGGGAGCTGTTTTTT. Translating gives CAISGSSGGASPYTGELFF.

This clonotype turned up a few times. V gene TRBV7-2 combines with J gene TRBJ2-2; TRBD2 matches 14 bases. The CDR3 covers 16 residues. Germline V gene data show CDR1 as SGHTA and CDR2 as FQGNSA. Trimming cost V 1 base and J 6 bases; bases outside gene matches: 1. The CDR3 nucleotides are TGTGCCAGCAGCTTAGGACTAGCGGGGGGGCCCGGGGAGCTGTTTTTT. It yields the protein CASSLGLAGGPGELFF.

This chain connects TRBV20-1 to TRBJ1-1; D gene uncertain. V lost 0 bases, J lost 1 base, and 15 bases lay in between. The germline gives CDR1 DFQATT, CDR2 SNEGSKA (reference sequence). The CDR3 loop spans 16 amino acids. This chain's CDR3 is CSARDSMVEKNTEAFF. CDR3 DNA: TGCAGTGCTAGAGATTCGATGGTAGAGAAGAACACTGAAGCTTTCTTT.

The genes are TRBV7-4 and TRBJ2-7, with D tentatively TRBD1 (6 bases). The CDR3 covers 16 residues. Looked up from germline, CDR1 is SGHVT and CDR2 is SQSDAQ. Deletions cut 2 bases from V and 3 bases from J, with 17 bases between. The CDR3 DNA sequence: TGTGCCAGCAGCTTACCCGGACAGCTTCGCCTCTACGAGCAGTACTTC. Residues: CASSLPGQLRLYEQYF. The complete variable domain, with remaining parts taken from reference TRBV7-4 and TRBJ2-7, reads GAGVSQSPRYKVAKRGRDVALRCDSISGHVTLYWYRQTLGQGSEVLTYSQSDAQRDKSGRPSGRFSAERPERSVSTLKIQRTEQGDSAVYLCASSLPGQLRLYEQYFGPGTRLTVT.

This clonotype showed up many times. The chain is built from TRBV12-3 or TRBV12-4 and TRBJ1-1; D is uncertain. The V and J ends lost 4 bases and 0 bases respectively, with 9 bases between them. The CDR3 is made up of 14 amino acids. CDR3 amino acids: CASSSLAVNTEAFF. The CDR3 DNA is TGTGCCAGCAGTTCCCTGGCGGTGAACACTGAAGCTTTCTTT.

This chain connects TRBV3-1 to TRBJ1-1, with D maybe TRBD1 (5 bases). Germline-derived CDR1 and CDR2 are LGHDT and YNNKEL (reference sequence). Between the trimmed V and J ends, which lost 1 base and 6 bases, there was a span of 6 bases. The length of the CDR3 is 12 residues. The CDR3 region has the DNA TGTGCCAGCAGCCAAGCAGGGTCTGAAGCTTTCTTT. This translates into CASSQAGSEAFF.

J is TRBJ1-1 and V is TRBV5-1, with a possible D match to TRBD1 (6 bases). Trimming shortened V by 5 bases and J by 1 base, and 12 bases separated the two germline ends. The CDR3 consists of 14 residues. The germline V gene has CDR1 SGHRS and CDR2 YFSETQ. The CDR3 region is CASSAQGPNTEAFF. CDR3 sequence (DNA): TGCGCCAGCAGTGCACAGGGTCCGAACACTGAAGCTTTCTTT.

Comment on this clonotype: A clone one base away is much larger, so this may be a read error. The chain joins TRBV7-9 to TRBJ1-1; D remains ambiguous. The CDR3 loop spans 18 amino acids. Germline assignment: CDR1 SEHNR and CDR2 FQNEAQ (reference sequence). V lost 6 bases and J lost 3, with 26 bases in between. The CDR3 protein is CASSPYITVLRADTEAFF. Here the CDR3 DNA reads TGTGCCAGCAGTCCATATATCACAGTGTTGAGGGCGGACACTGAAGCTTTCTTT.

The CDR3 coding sequence is TGCAGCGTTGCCCCAATAACGAGGTCCACAACTTACAATGAGCAGTTCTTC. Protein product: CSVAPITRSTTYNEQFF. The chain has TRBV29-1 and TRBJ2-1; D is ambiguous. The germline V gene has CDR1 SQVTM and CDR2 ANQGSEA. The CDR3 length is 17 residues. V shed 4 bases and J shed 4 bases, with 23 bases lying between them.

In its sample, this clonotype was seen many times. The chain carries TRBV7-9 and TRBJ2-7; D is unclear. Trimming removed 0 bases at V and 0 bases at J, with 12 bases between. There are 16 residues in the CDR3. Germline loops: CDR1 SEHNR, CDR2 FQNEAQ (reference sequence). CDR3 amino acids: CASSLATGGRSYEQYF. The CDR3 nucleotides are TGTGCCAGCAGCTTAGCGACTGGTGGGCGCTCCTACGAGCAGTACTTC.

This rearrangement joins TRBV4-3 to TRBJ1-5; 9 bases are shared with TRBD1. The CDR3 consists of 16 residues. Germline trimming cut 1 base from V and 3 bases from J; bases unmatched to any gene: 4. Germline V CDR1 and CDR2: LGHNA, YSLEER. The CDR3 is CASSQGTGEYNQPQHF. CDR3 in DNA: TGCGCCAGCAGCCAAGGGACAGGGGAATACAATCAGCCCCAGCATTTT.

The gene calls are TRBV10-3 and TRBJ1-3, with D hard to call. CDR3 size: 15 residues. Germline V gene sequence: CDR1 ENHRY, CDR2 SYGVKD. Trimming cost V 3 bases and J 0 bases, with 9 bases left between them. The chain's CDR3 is CAISDSWDSGNTIYF. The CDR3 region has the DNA TGTGCCATCAGTGATTCGTGGGACTCTGGAAACACCATATATTTT.

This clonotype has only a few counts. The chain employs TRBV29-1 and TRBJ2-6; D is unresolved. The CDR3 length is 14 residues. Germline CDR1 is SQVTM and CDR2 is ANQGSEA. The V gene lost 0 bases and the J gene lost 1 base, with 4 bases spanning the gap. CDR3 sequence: CSVEDLSGANVLTF. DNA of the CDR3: TGCAGCGTTGAAGACCTTTCTGGGGCCAACGTCCTGACTTTC. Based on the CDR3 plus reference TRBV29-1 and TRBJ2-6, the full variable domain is SAVISQKPSRDICQRGTSLTIQCQVDSQVTMMFWYRQQPGQSLTLIATANQGSEATYESGFVIDKFPISRPNLTFSTLTVSNMSPEDSSIYLCSVEDLSGANVLTFGAGSRLTVL.

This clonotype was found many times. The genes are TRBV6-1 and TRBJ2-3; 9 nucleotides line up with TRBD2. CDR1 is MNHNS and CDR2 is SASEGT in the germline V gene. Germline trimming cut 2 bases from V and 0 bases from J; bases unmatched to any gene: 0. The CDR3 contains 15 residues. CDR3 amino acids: CASSELAGSTDTQYF. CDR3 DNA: TGTGCCAGCAGTGAACTAGCGGGAAGCACAGATACGCAGTATTTT.

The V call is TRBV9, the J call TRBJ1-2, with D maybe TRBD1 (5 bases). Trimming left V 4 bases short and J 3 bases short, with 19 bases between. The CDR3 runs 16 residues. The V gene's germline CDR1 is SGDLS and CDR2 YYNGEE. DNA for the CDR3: TGTGCCAGCAGCATTCCCAAGGGGCAGGTTGACTATGGCTACACCTTC. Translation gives CASSIPKGQVDYGYTF.

CDR3 residues: CSVGSGGTSNEQFF. The CDR3 region has the DNA TGCAGCGTTGGTAGCGGGGGGACCAGCAATGAGCAGTTCTTC. The rearrangement joins TRBV29-1 to TRBJ2-1; TRBD2 aligns across 10 bases. This CDR3 is 14 amino acids long. The germline gives CDR1 SQVTM, CDR2 ANQGSEA. V lost 4 bases to trimming and J lost 6 bases; unmatched junction nucleotides: 6.

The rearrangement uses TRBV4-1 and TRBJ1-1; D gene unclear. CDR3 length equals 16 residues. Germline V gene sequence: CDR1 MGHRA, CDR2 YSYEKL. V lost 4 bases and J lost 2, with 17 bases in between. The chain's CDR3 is CASSPRPPTANTEAFF. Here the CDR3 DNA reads TGCGCCAGCAGCCCAAGACCCCCAACTGCTAACACTGAAGCTTTCTTT.

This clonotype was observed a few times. In DNA, the CDR3 is TGTGCCAGCAGTGCTGAGCGGGGGGCAGGAGATGAGCAGTTCTTC. Translating gives CASSAERGAGDEQFF. The rearrangement links TRBV2 to TRBJ2-1, with 9 bases that match TRBD2. This CDR3 comprises 15 residues. Trimming cost V 4 bases and J 8 bases; bases outside gene matches: 9. Germline V gene sequence: CDR1 SNHLY, CDR2 FYNNEI.

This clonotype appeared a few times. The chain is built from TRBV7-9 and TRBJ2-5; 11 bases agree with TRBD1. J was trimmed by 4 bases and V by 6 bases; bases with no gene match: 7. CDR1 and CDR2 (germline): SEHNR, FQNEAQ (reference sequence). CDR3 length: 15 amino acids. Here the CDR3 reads CASSRTGGFVETQYF. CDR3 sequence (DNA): TGTGCCAGCAGTCGGACAGGGGGCTTTGTAGAGACCCAGTACTTC.

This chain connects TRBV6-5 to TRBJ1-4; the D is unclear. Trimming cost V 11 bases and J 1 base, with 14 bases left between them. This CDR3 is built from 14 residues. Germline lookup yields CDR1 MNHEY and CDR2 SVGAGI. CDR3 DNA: TGTGCCTGCGCCGGAGACGGAACTAATGAAAAACTGTTTTTT. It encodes CACAGDGTNEKLFF.

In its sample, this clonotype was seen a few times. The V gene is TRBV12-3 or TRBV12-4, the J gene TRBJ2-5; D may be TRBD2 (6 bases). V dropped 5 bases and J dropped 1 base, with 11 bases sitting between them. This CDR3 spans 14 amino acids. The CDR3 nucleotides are TGTGCCAGCAGTCCCGTCGGGGGCCAAGAGACCCAGTACTTC. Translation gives CASSPVGGQETQYF.